This paragraph reports one T cell receptor (beta chain). Its cognate antigen is unknown. These data belong to a study of shared clonotypes between healthy human individuals. Across the study: The plates for each donor numbered three CD4 naive, three CD4 memory, two CD8 naive and one CD8 memory. General observations from the study: Larger estimated richness was generally seen in naive subsets than in memory subsets.

Original methodology: Filtering differed for immunoSEQ, which gave only junction sequences without quality scores. Sequencing used immunoSEQ multiplex PCR; TCRdb keeps in-frame clones, though not all of them. That table furnishes V, J and clone size, whereas the DNA furnished D and trimming. The sample yields millions of clones, roughly 91% seen once. This CDR3 is 14 amino acids long. V shed 6 bases, J shed 5 bases, and the junction held 8 bases outside the gene matches. Looked up from germline, CDR1 is SQVTM and CDR2 is ANQGSEA. CD45RO-negative CD8 cells positively selected for CCR7 made up the naive population, which excluded terminally differentiated effector memory CD45RA+ cells. There were no recent acute infections or vaccinations among the donors, who were healthy HIV-negative adults.

Sequencing used naive CD8+ T cells from PBMCs. V and J are TRBV29-1 and TRBJ2-3, with TRBD1 matching 10 bases. The TCR comes from a man aged 18 to 30 in good health. Some clones in this sample may be carry-over from other donors' samples. The CDR3 coding sequence is TGCAGCGTCACCGGGACAGGGGTGGGAGATACGCAGTATTTT. Protein product: CSVTGTGVGDTQYF.